The rows below give T cell receptor beta chains drawn from one sample of a study of monozygotic twins with inflammatory bowel disease. One entry per CDR3 protein, without DNA, is what TCRdb gives after re-calling the 5' RACE reads. The table counts approximately 400,000 distinct CDR3 sequences; 2.4% lies in the top ten. The sequenced sample consisted of blood. These receptor sequences come from a human donor with ulcerative colitis or Crohn's disease, or a healthy co-twin of an affected twin (not recorded which). Both conserved end residues are part of each CDR3.

v_gene,j_gene,CDR3aa
TRBV14,TRBJ2-3,CASSQVEVYPDTQYF
TRBV6-2/TRBV6-3,TRBJ1-4,CASSYRGQDEKLFF
TRBV3-1,TRBJ2-2,CASSQTGTVSTGELFF
TRBV6-2/TRBV6-3,TRBJ1-2,CASSYLGGEGNYGYTF
TRBV21-1,TRBJ1-5,CASSKSPDREYSNQPQHF
TRBV7-3,TRBJ1-1,CASSLWGPSEAFF
TRBV10-3,TRBJ2-5,CAFSEQSDPSTTQYF
TRBV7-7,TRBJ1-4,CASSFSTGRNEKLFF
TRBV7-9,TRBJ2-3,CASSLELGGGTDTQYF
TRBV20-1,TRBJ2-3,CSAIKLVGVDTQYF
TRBV7-2,TRBJ2-1,CASSLAPGGMSYNEQFF
TRBV30,TRBJ1-2,CASPVWGGYTF
TRBV9,TRBJ2-1,CASSVGFTSGGSYNEQFF
TRBV20-1,TRBJ1-1,CSARDARGLGTEAFF
TRBV20-1,TRBJ2-1,CSARDVSDRAPSYNEQFF
TRBV30,TRBJ2-1,CAWSWSGASPYNEQFF
TRBV5-4,TRBJ2-1,CASSSGTAEQLGQFF
TRBV3-1,TRBJ2-7,CASSPMGSGYEQYF
TRBV19,TRBJ1-5,CASSTGMRALGPQHF
TRBV30,TRBJ2-3,CAWSVQQMDTQYF